Given below is one TCR beta chain in context. The data stem from a study of blood T cell repertoires in COVID-19. In the study overall: Acute and convalescent COVID-19 specimens originated in the United States, Italy and Spain. PBMCs, B-cell-depleted T cells, or T cells were the source of the cDNA or gDNA that made up the material.

Two consecutive negative NP/OP PCR tests, clearance, or resolved symptoms defined Cohort 3 recovery. TCRdb's copy holds only in-frame clones and misses some; the assay was immunoSEQ multiplex PCR. Of 150,000 or so clones in the sample, about 90% are singletons; the top ten hold approximately 6.5%. The V gene's germline CDR1 is LNHDA and CDR2 SQIVND (reference sequence). The CDR3 covers 14 residues. V gave up 3 bases and J gave up 2 bases, with 8 bases separating them. The sample comprised PBMCs or T cells enriched from blood (not recorded which). V and J are TRBV19 and TRBJ2-1; D uncertain. The TCR sequence derives from a woman aged 45-65 years who had recovered from COVID-19. CDR3 loop: CASSMVAAYNEQFF. CDR3 in DNA: TGTGCCAGTAGTATGGTGGCAGCCTACAATGAGCAGTTCTTC.